The rows below give T cell receptor beta chains drawn from one sample of a study of blood T cell repertoires in COVID-19. Profiled with immunoSEQ multiplex PCR; TCRdb holds only in-frame clones, not every one. Counted here are over 120,000 clones, more than 75% occurring once; the ten biggest clones make up over 2.5%. The sequencing input was peripheral blood. These receptors all come from a human donor with acute or convalescent COVID-19. The donor label of this sample is uncertain. The CDR3 runs from the conserved cysteine through the conserved F or W. The D gene is left open where the match is weak. Clone size is stated in some rows and not others, as once, few, many or a class when expanded.

cdr3_aa	cdr3_nt	d_call	clone_size	j_call	v_call
CASSLSGAQPAF	TGCGCCAGCAGCTTGTCAGGGGCGCAGCCCGCCTTC	NA	NA	TRBJ1-2	TRBV5-1
CASSTSTGSQNTIYF	TGTGCCAGCAGCACCTCCACAGGGAGCCAAAACACCATATATTTT	NA	NA	TRBJ1-3	TRBV7-2
CASSDGQGWTEAFF	TGTGCCAGCAGCGACGGACAGGGGTGGACTGAAGCTTTCTTT	TRBD1	NA	TRBJ1-1	TRBV7-9
CAAGGPYSGANVLTF	TGTGCCGCGGGGGGTCCCTACTCTGGGGCCAACGTCCTGACTTTC	TRBD2	NA	TRBJ2-6	TRBV7-9
CASSLVGTISNQPQHF	TGTGCCAGCAGCTTAGTCGGGACAATTAGCAATCAGCCCCAGCATTTT	NA	NA	TRBJ1-5	TRBV7-8
CASSQGTGGAYGYTF	TGTGCCAGCAGCCAAGGGACAGGGGGCGCCTATGGCTACACCTTC	TRBD1	NA	TRBJ1-2	TRBV7-9
CASSRLAGADTQYF	TGTGCCAGCAGTCGACTAGCGGGTGCAGATACGCAGTATTTT	TRBD2	NA	TRBJ2-3	TRBV6-6
CASKRDTFEKLFF	TGTGCCAGCAAACGGGACACCTTTGAAAAACTGTTTTTT	NA	once	TRBJ1-4	TRBV2
CASSSGRGGYQPQHF	TGTGCCAGCAGCTCCGGTCGAGGGGGTTATCAGCCCCAGCATTTT	NA	NA	TRBJ1-5	TRBV3-1/TRBV3-2
CASSQGQGVDGYTF	TGTGCCAGCTCACAAGGACAGGGCGTCGATGGCTACACCTTC	TRBD1	NA	TRBJ1-2	TRBV18
CASSPKGTSTDTQYF	TGTGCCAGCAGCCCAAAGGGGACTAGCACAGATACGCAGTATTTT	NA	few	TRBJ2-3	TRBV3-1/TRBV3-2
CASSLGDMGGYTF	TGTGCCAGCTCACTAGGGGACATGGGAGGCTACACCTTC	NA	NA	TRBJ1-2	TRBV18
CASSRDRDSPLHF	TGTGCCAGCAGCCGGGACAGGGATTCACCCCTCCACTTT	TRBD1	NA	TRBJ1-6	TRBV11-3
CASSSPQGAAYNSPLHF	TGTGCCAGCAGTTCCCCCCAGGGGGCTGCCTATAATTCACCCCTCCACTTT	TRBD1	once	TRBJ1-6	TRBV28
CASSPSYGYTF	TGTGCCAGCAGCCCCAGCTATGGCTACACCTTC	NA	NA	TRBJ1-2	TRBV7-2
CASSPRLAGPYEQFF	TGTGCCAGCAGTCCTAGACTAGCGGGGCCGTATGAGCAGTTCTTC	TRBD2	NA	TRBJ2-1	TRBV2
CASNPERGREWGEDSPLHF	TGTGCCAGCAACCCCGAGAGGGGGAGAGAGTGGGGAGAGGATTCACCCCTCCACTTT	NA	few	TRBJ1-6	TRBV6-2/TRBV6-3
CASSRTPGQGASEQFF	TGTGCCAGTAGTAGGACGCCGGGACAGGGGGCTTCTGAGCAGTTCTTC	TRBD1	NA	TRBJ2-1	TRBV19
CATSDRRGGEGNYGYTF	TGTGCCACCAGTGATCGGAGGGGGGGAGAGGGAAACTATGGCTACACCTTC	NA	NA	TRBJ1-2	TRBV24-1
CSVASGGANYGYTF	TGCAGCGTTGCCTCAGGGGGCGCGAACTATGGCTACACCTTC	TRBD1	NA	TRBJ1-2	TRBV29-1
CASTSSYNEQFF	TGTGCCAGTACCAGCTCCTACAATGAGCAGTTCTTC	NA	NA	TRBJ2-1	TRBV19
CASSQAQGFYEKLFF	TGTGCCAGCAGCCAAGCACAGGGGTTCTACGAAAAACTGTTTTTT	TRBD1	NA	TRBJ1-4	TRBV14
CATSDSARRDLGGYGYTF	TGTGCCACCAGTGATTCCGCCCGTCGGGACCTCGGGGGCTATGGCTACACCTTC	NA	NA	TRBJ1-2	TRBV24-1
CASSQEPRTGWYGYTF	TGCGCCAGCAGCCAGGAACCCAGGACAGGGTGGTATGGCTACACCTTC	TRBD1	NA	TRBJ1-2	TRBV4-3
CASSVGGRNQPQHF	TGTGCCAGCAGCGTAGGAGGTAGAAATCAGCCCCAGCATTTT	NA	NA	TRBJ1-5	TRBV9
CSARQGMDQPQHF	TGCAGCGCCCGACAGGGCATGGATCAGCCCCAGCATTTT	TRBD1	few	TRBJ1-5	TRBV29-1
CAISGWGGQGPTGELFF	TGTGCCATCAGTGGATGGGGGGGGCAGGGGCCCACCGGGGAGCTGTTTTTT	NA	NA	TRBJ2-2	TRBV10-3
CAGKQGPNEKLFF	TGTGCCGGGAAACAGGGCCCTAATGAAAAACTGTTTTTT	NA	NA	TRBJ1-4	TRBV10-3
CSVAPLSTDTQYF	TGCAGCGTTGCCCCCCTTAGCACAGATACGCAGTATTTT	NA	NA	TRBJ2-3	TRBV29-1
CAATPTGETEAFF	TGTGCCGCAACACCTACAGGGGAAACTGAAGCTTTCTTT	TRBD1	NA	TRBJ1-1	TRBV10-3
CASSQRLRLAGGRNEQFF	TGTGCCAGCAGCCAAAGACTCCGACTAGCGGGGGGACGCAATGAGCAGTTCTTC	TRBD2	NA	TRBJ2-1	TRBV14
CASISIFSGREKLFF	TGTGCCAGTATCAGCATTTTCTCAGGGAGGGAAAAACTGTTTTTT	NA	NA	TRBJ1-4	TRBV19
CASSSGPGGTDTQYF	TGTGCCAGCAGCTCAGGCCCGGGGGGCACAGATACGCAGTATTTT	NA	NA	TRBJ2-3	TRBV7-3
CASSQETGPYEQYF	TGCGCCAGCAGCCAAGAGACAGGGCCCTACGAGCAGTACTTC	TRBD1	NA	TRBJ2-7	TRBV4-3
CASSGVAAGGPFQETQYF	TGTGCCAGCAGCGGCGTGGCTGCGGGGGGGCCTTTCCAAGAGACCCAGTACTTC	TRBD2	NA	TRBJ2-5	TRBV7-6
CASTVSSSYEQYF	TGTGCCAGCACCGTATCGAGCTCCTACGAGCAGTACTTC	NA	NA	TRBJ2-7	TRBV28
CASSPGSGRGGQETQYF	TGTGCCAGCAGCCCCGGGAGCGGGAGAGGGGGGCAAGAGACCCAGTACTTC	TRBD2	NA	TRBJ2-5	TRBV7-2
CASSLSGGRALGGYTF	TGTGCCAGCAGTTTATCTGGCGGCAGGGCCCTCGGTGGCTACACCTTC	NA	NA	TRBJ1-2	TRBV27
CASSQEQGSGYTF	TGTGCCAGCAGCCAAGAGCAGGGTTCTGGCTACACCTTC	NA	NA	TRBJ1-2	TRBV7-9
CSVANGYYTF	TGCAGCGTTGCGAACGGGTACTACACCTTC	NA	few	TRBJ1-2	TRBV29-1
CSVDRGRNTEAFF	TGCAGCGTTGATAGGGGGCGGAACACTGAAGCTTTCTTT	TRBD1	NA	TRBJ1-1	TRBV29-1